The 18 T cell receptor beta chains below were found in one sample sequenced in a study of blood T cell repertoires in COVID-19. TCRdb's copy holds only in-frame clones and misses some; the assay was immunoSEQ multiplex PCR. Of hundreds of thousands of clones detected, 65% to 90% appear once; the ten largest clones hold nearly 5%. The sample was peripheral blood. These receptors all stem from a woman older than 75 with active or convalescent COVID-19.

This clone was observed once. The chain couples TRBV28 to TRBJ2-7; D gene unclear. This CDR3 is built from 14 residues. Trimming left V 4 bases short and J 2 bases short, with 12 bases between. Germline V lookup: CDR1 MDHEN, CDR2 SYDVKM. CDR3 region: CASSSSRITYEQYF. The CDR3 DNA follows: TGTGCCAGCAGTTCCTCCAGGATTACCTACGAGCAGTACTTC. Combining the CDR3 with reference TRBV28 and TRBJ2-7 gives the whole variable domain DVKVTQSSRYLVKRTGEKVFLECVQDMDHENMFWYRQDPGLGLRLIYFSYDVKMKEKGDIPEGYSVSREKKERFSLILESASTNQTSMYLCASSSSRITYEQYFGPGTRLTVT.

The gene calls are TRBV5-1 and TRBJ1-1; 9 nucleotides align to TRBD1. The CDR3 contains 16 residues. Germline lookup yields CDR1 SGHRS and CDR2 YFSETQ. The V segment lost 4 bases and the J segment 2 bases; nucleotides outside the gene matches: 9. The CDR3 sequence: CASSRTGAFSNTEAFF. In nucleotides, the CDR3 is TGCGCCAGCAGCCGGACAGGGGCTTTCTCCAACACTGAAGCTTTCTTT.

V gene TRBV2 combines with J gene TRBJ1-6, with a weak D call TRBD1 (5 bases). The CDR3 is 14 residues long. Germline V lookup: CDR1 SNHLY, CDR2 FYNNEI. V lost 6 bases to trimming and J lost 1 base, with 7 bases between them. The CDR3 bases are TGTGCCAGCAGGAAGGGGTCCTATAATTCACCCCTCCACTTT. This gives the protein CASRKGSYNSPLHF. Looking up the rest from reference TRBV2 and TRBJ1-6 gives the full variable domain: EPEVTQTPSHQVTQMGQEVILRCVPISNHLYFYWYRQILGQKVEFLVSFYNNEISEKSEIFDDQFSVERPDGSNFTLKIRSTKLEDSAMYFCASRKGSYNSPLHFGNGTRLTVT.

The V and J genes are TRBV19 and TRBJ2-2; D is ambiguous. The CDR3 runs to 14 residues. Looked up from germline, CDR1 is LNHDA and CDR2 is SQIVND (reference sequence). The V and J ends lost 1 base and 5 bases respectively, with 8 bases between them. The CDR3 nucleotides are TGTGCCAGTAGTATAGCAGGCAGAACCGGGGAGCTGTTTTTT. Its protein is CASSIAGRTGELFF.

This clone was observed a single time. V usage is TRBV24-1 and J usage is TRBJ2-1, with a weak D call TRBD1 (6 bases). The CDR3 is 16 residues long. V was clipped by 4 bases and J by 6 bases, with 18 bases between them. Germline CDR1 and CDR2: KGHDR and SFDVKD. CDR3: CATSDHYREPPNEQFF. CDR3 DNA: TGTGCCACCAGTGACCATTACAGGGAGCCGCCCAATGAGCAGTTCTTC.

The rearrangement links TRBV25-1 to TRBJ1-5; 11 bases fit TRBD1. From germline, CDR1 is MGHDK and CDR2 SYGVNS. The CDR3 length is 17 residues. V lost 6 bases, J lost 6 bases, and 13 bases stayed unmatched. CDR3 protein: CASRSYEGTGGSQPQHF. DNA of the CDR3: TGTGCCAGCAGGAGCTACGAGGGGACAGGGGGGAGTCAGCCCCAGCATTTT.

This CDR3 reads CSVGNRGLGQPQHF. CDR3 coding DNA: TGCAGCGTTGGAAACAGGGGGCTCGGTCAGCCCCAGCATTTT. The rearrangement uses TRBV29-1 and TRBJ1-5; 9 bases align to TRBD1. J was trimmed by 6 bases and V by 4 bases; bases with no gene match: 7. CDR1 and CDR2 from the germline V gene are SQVTM and ANQGSEA. The CDR3 totals 14 residues.

The V call is TRBV4-1, the J call TRBJ1-5; 8 nucleotides agree with TRBD1. The V gene's germline CDR1 is MGHRA and CDR2 YSYEKL. The CDR3 length is 18 residues. J gave up 3 bases and V 1 base, and 11 bases lay outside the gene matches. The CDR3 loop reads CASSQGLSGTGDNQPQHF. The CDR3 DNA reads TGCGCCAGCAGCCAAGGTTTATCCGGGACAGGAGACAATCAGCCCCAGCATTTT.

The chain has TRBV30 and TRBJ2-7; 8 nucleotides agree with TRBD1. Losses at the gene ends were 7 bases for V and 2 bases for J; bases not matched to a gene: 7. This CDR3 spans 13 amino acids. CDR1 is GTSNPN and CDR2 is SVGIG in the germline V gene (reference sequence). CDR3 nucleotides: TGTGCCTTATCGGGACAGGATCCCTACGAGCAGTACTTC. Residues: CALSGQDPYEQYF.

A few counts support this clone. This chain uses TRBV15 with TRBJ2-1, with 7 bases aligning to TRBD1. This CDR3 spans 12 amino acids. The germline CDR1 and CDR2 sequences are LNHNV and YYDKDF (reference sequence). With V trimmed by 7 bases and J by 10 bases, 7 bases remained unmatched. CDR3 sequence (DNA): TGTGCCACCACCCGACAGGGCGACGAGCAGTTCTTC. It yields the protein CATTRQGDEQFF.

This chain uses TRBV2 with TRBJ2-7, with 8 nucleotides matching TRBD1. The CDR3 runs to 14 residues. V trimming: 6 bases; J trimming: 4 bases; junction bases outside the gene matches: 8. Germline CDR1 and CDR2: SNHLY and FYNNEI. CDR3 nucleotides: TGTGCCAGCAGAAGGGACAGGACCCTATACGAGCAGTACTTC. Translation: CASRRDRTLYEQYF.

The chain has TRBV12-3 or TRBV12-4 and TRBJ2-5; TRBD1 matches 7 bases. V was clipped by 8 bases and J by 5 bases; unmatched bases: 8. The CDR3 runs to 13 residues. The CDR3 coding sequence is TGTGCCAGCCGCAGGGGGTACGGGGAGACCCAGTACTTC. It yields the protein CASRRGYGETQYF.

The V gene is TRBV9, the J gene TRBJ2-3, with no clear D. V lost 0 bases to trimming and J lost 6 bases, with 11 bases between them. CDR1 and CDR2 (germline): SGDLS, YYNGEE. CDR3 length: 14 residues. The DNA of the CDR3 is TGTGCCAGCAGCGTAGTGGCTGGCTTGGATACGCAGTATTTT. Translating it yields CASSVVAGLDTQYF. Full variable domain (missing parts from reference TRBV9 and TRBJ2-3): DSGVTQTPKHLITATGQRVTLRCSPRSGDLSVYWYQQSLDQGLQFLIQYYNGEERAKGNILERFSAQQFPDLHSELNLSSLELGDSALYFCASSVVAGLDTQYFGPGTRLTVL.

The chain recombines TRBV19 with TRBJ2-1; 8 bases are shared with TRBD1. Germline CDR1 reads LNHDA; CDR2 reads SQIVND (reference sequence). The CDR3 spans 18 residues. V dropped 3 bases and J dropped 5; count of bases not matched to a gene: 15. The CDR3 sequence is CASSIVVFRTGPNNEQFF. CDR3 coding DNA: TGTGCCAGTAGTATCGTCGTTTTCCGGACAGGGCCCAACAATGAGCAGTTCTTC.

The rearrangement links TRBV2 to TRBJ2-1, with 9 bases that match TRBD2. In germline, CDR1 is SNHLY, CDR2 FYNNEI. CDR3 length equals 16 residues. J lost 4 bases, V lost 6 bases, and 10 bases had no gene match. CDR3 region: CASRALSGGEYNEQFF. For the CDR3, the DNA is TGTGCCAGCAGAGCACTTAGCGGGGGAGAGTACAATGAGCAGTTCTTC. Based on the CDR3 plus reference TRBV2 and TRBJ2-1, the full variable domain is EPEVTQTPSHQVTQMGQEVILRCVPISNHLYFYWYRQILGQKVEFLVSFYNNEISEKSEIFDDQFSVERPDGSNFTLKIRSTKLEDSAMYFCASRALSGGEYNEQFFGPGTRLTVL.

J is TRBJ2-3 and V is TRBV3-1 (or the pseudogene TRBV3-2); 7 nucleotides line up with TRBD1. Per the germline V gene, CDR1 is LGHDT and CDR2 is YNNKEL (reference sequence). This CDR3 has 15 amino acids. V lost 4 bases, J lost 0 bases, and 4 bases stayed unmatched. The CDR3 DNA is TGTGCCAGCAGCCCCCGACAGGGTAGCACAGATACGCAGTATTTT. Translation gives CASSPRQGSTDTQYF.

The genes are TRBV7-2 and TRBJ1-5, with a possible D match to TRBD1 (6 bases). V gave up 5 bases and J gave up 0 bases, with 14 bases separating them. Germline V gene sequence: CDR1 SGHTA, CDR2 FQGNSA. This CDR3 comprises 16 residues. This CDR3 is CASSTRRTVSNQPQHF. Here the CDR3 DNA reads TGTGCCAGCAGCACCCGAAGGACAGTTAGCAATCAGCCCCAGCATTTT.

With regard to this clone: This sample includes further DNA sequences coding for the same CDR3. The V and J genes are TRBV18 and TRBJ2-5, with D possibly matching TRBD2 (6 bases). In germline, CDR1 is KGHSH, CDR2 LQKENI. Between the trimmed V and J ends, which lost 3 bases and 2 bases, there was a span of 7 bases. The CDR3 is 13 residues long. CDR3 in DNA: TGTGCCAGCTCACCCGGACTACAAGAGACCCAGTACTTC. As protein: CASSPGLQETQYF. Filled out from reference TRBV18 and TRBJ2-5, the complete variable domain reads NAGVMQNPRHLVRRRGQEARLRCSPMKGHSHVYWYRQLPEEGLKFMVYLQKENIIDESGMPKERFSAEFPKEGPSILRIQQVVRGDSAAYFCASSPGLQETQYFGPGTRLLVL.